This T cell receptor (beta chain) came from a study of cytomegalovirus exposure and HLA in healthy donors. Study in general: Unique TCRs from HLA-typed donors, about 78 million of them, were held in an early data release. Whole-study results and caveats: Later analysis suggested most CMV-associated TCR beta chains were HLA-restricted. TCR beta sequences reportedly predicted the HLA-A and HLA-B alleles of most subjects accurately.

At the time of sampling, donors were nominally healthy, though unrecorded immune exposures were likely. A note on this clone: No antigen is known for it.

PCR amplification relied on 60 Vbeta primers (plus 13 Jbeta primers). The assay was immunoSEQ multiplex PCR, and TCRdb's table has in-frame clones only and misses some. Here the sample spans about 120,000 clones, approximately 15% being singletons. CDR3 length equals 18 residues. Germline V gives CDR1 SEHNR, CDR2 FQNEAQ (reference sequence). V was clipped by 0 bases and J by 2 bases; unmatched bases: 8. The clonotype originates from a woman aged 18-35 years in good health and CMV-seronegative. The source material was PBMCs. The chain uses TRBV7-9 and TRBJ2-3; 10 bases are a match to TRBD1. The CDR3 loop is CASSLAQDRGRLTDTQYF. The DNA of the CDR3 is TGTGCCAGCAGCTTAGCGCAAGACAGGGGGCGGCTCACAGATACGCAGTATTTT.